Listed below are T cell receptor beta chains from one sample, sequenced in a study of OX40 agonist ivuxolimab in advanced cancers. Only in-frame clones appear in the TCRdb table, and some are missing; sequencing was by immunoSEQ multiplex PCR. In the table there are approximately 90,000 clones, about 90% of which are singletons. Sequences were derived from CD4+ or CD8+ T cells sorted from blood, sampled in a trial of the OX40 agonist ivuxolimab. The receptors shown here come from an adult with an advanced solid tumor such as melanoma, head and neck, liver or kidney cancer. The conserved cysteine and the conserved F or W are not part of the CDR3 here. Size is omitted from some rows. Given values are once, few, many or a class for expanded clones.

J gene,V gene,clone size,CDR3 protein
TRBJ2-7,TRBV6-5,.,ASRSSYEQY
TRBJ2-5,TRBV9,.,ASSVDRGLQETQY
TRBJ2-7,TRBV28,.,ASSLSTTGDYEQY
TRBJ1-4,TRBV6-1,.,ASRNLLGTGEKLF
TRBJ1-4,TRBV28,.,ASRRAASSNEKLF
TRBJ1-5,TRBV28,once,ASSLSRDDNQPQH
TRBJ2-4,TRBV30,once,AWSGTGIAKNIQY
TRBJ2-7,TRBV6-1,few,ASSAHGAGGSYEQY
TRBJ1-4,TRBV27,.,ASSDRETTTNEKLF
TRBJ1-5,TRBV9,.,ASSASSEGAQPQH
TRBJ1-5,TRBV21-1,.,ASNRDRGQPQH
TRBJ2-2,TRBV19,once,ASSIKRRRLRLRAENTGELF
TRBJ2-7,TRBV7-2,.,ASSLAGFEYEQY
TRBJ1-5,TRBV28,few,ASRVGAAAHQPQH
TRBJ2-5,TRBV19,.,ASSGGQGKETQY
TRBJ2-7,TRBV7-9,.,ASSHRGREQY
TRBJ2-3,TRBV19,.,ASRPGTGGSRGLDTQY
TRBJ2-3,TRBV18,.,ASSLTSGIVDTQY
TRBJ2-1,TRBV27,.,ASSWVAGGRLHEQF
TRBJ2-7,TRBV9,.,ASSVRPQPVAYEQY
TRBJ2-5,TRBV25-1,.,ASGRQGRETQY
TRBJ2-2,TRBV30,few,AWSVGADTGELF
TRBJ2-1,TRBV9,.,ASSVDRRGAGIANEQF
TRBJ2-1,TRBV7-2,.,ASSLASGFNNEQF
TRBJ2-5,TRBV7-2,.,ASSLVRSRGETQY
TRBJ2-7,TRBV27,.,ASSYSGRAGEQY
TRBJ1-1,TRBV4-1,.,ASSQQGVWTGVDEAF
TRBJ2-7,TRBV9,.,AGSPQGGLAYEQY
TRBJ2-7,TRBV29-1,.,SVQQGWEQY
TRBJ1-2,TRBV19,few,ASRSQGGGYT
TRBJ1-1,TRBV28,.,ASSPMRTGAAF